This TCR beta chain was profiled in a study of technical replicates of blood from four donors. CDR3 size: 15 residues. Germline lookup yields CDR1 SGHTA and CDR2 FQGTGA. V lost 4 bases, J lost 5 bases, and 11 bases stayed unmatched. TCRdb's copy holds only in-frame clones and misses some; the assay was immunoSEQ multiplex PCR. The sample shows roughly 12,000 clones, 90% to 95% of them seen only once. The TCR comes from a human donor in good health. Sequencing was carried out using PBMCs. This chain uses TRBV7-3 with TRBJ2-7; TRBD1 matches at 7 bases. This chain's CDR3 is CASSSRKTGIDEQYF. The CDR3 DNA reads as TGTGCCAGCAGCTCACGCAAGACAGGGATCGACGAGCAGTACTTC.